These 23 T cell receptor beta chains originate from one sample sequenced in a study of response to subunit inactivated influenza vaccine. TCRdb called the RT-PCR reads again in MiXCR, with one record for every CDR3 protein. The sample has just over 300,000 distinct CDR3 sequences, 20% to 25% seen once. The material was PBMCs from blood, obtained about 20 months after vaccination. Source of these receptors: a man aged 50 to 69 who received an inactivated influenza vaccine.

This clonotype has a handful of counts. The V and J genes are TRBV20-1 and TRBJ2-1; 12 nucleotides match TRBD2. The CDR3 has 15 amino acids. Germline trimming cut 2 bases from V and 6 bases from J; bases unmatched to any gene: 5. The germline gives CDR1 DFQATT, CDR2 SNEGSKA (reference sequence). CDR3 region: CSARQLAGGPNEQFF. CDR3 nucleotide sequence: TGCAGTGCTAGACAGCTAGCGGGAGGGCCCAATGAGCAGTTCTTC.

In its sample, this clonotype was seen many times. The chain carries TRBV6-5 and TRBJ1-1; a weak D match, TRBD1 (5 bases). V was shortened by 1 base and J by 4 bases, with 7 bases between the two germline ends. Per the germline V gene, CDR1 is MNHEY and CDR2 is SVGAGI. CDR3 length: 13 residues. The CDR3 nucleotides read TGTGCCAGCAGTTACTTGGGGGGCACTGAAGCTTTCTTT. It encodes CASSYLGGTEAFF.

The chain couples TRBV4-1 to TRBJ1-2; a possible D gene is TRBD1 (5 bases). With 4 bases removed from V and 4 bases from J, the gap between germline ends came to 16 bases. CDR3 length: 15 residues. Germline V gene sequence: CDR1 MGHRA, CDR2 YSYEKL. CDR3 DNA: TGCGCCAGCAGCCCGAGGGGAGATTCCCCCTATGGCTACACCTTC. Its translation is CASSPRGDSPYGYTF.

This clonotype was seen a few times. The rearrangement joins TRBV6-1 to TRBJ1-1; TRBD1 aligns across 8 bases. The germline V gene has CDR1 MNHNS and CDR2 SASEGT. This CDR3 contains 14 residues. V gave up 6 bases and J gave up 0 bases; unmatched junction bases: 3. The CDR3 loop reads CASRMDRVNTEAFF. The DNA of the CDR3 is TGTGCCAGCAGAATGGACAGGGTGAACACTGAAGCTTTCTTT.

The chain is built from TRBV4-3 and TRBJ1-2, with D maybe TRBD1 (5 bases). The CDR3 sequence is 14 residues long. V lost 0 bases to trimming and J lost 3 bases, with 8 bases between them. The germline V gene has CDR1 LGHNA and CDR2 YSLEER. The CDR3 DNA is TGCGCCAGCAGCCAAGATTCGACAGACTATGGCTACACCTTC. Amino acids: CASSQDSTDYGYTF.

This chain joins TRBV9 and TRBJ1-2, with a possible D match to TRBD1 (5 bases). CDR1 is SGDLS and CDR2 is YYNGEE in the germline V gene. The germline V and J ends were trimmed by 4 bases and 8 bases, with 18 bases remaining between them. The CDR3 runs to 14 residues. The CDR3 sequence is CASSPPGRGWGYTF. In DNA, the CDR3 is TGTGCCAGCAGCCCCCCGGGACGCGGCTGGGGCTACACCTTC.

This clonotype appeared a few times. The chain carries TRBV6-6 and TRBJ1-1, with 7 bases matching TRBD1. Germline CDR1 and CDR2: MNHNY and SVGAGI (reference sequence). J gave up 5 bases and V 5 bases, and 5 bases lay outside the gene matches. This CDR3 region has 13 residues. CDR3 residues: CASSHTGVTEAFF. CDR3 DNA: TGTGCCAGCAGTCATACAGGGGTTACTGAAGCTTTCTTT.

The genes are TRBV28 and TRBJ1-3, with D possibly being TRBD1 (6 bases). Germline V gene sequence: CDR1 MDHEN, CDR2 SYDVKM. With 4 bases removed from V and 2 bases from J, the gap between germline ends came to 21 bases. CDR3 length: 18 residues. The DNA of the CDR3 is TGTGCCAGCAGTTCCAGACCGCATGGACAGCCACCTGGAAACACCATATATTTT. It encodes CASSSRPHGQPPGNTIYF.

The table lists this clonotype with a few counts. This chain uses TRBV24-1 with TRBJ1-2, with 9 nucleotides matching TRBD1. Germline V gene data show CDR1 as KGHDR and CDR2 as SFDVKD. The CDR3 has 17 residues. Trimming at V came to 2 bases and at J to 12 bases, leaving 18 bases not matched to a gene. CDR3 sequence reads: CATSDWRDRVVNGGDTF. As DNA, the CDR3 is TGTGCCACCAGTGATTGGAGGGACAGGGTAGTTAACGGTGGGGACACCTTC.

V and J are TRBV12-3 or TRBV12-4 and TRBJ2-7; weak D call: TRBD1 (6 bases). The CDR3 is made up of 15 amino acids. Trimming took off 1 base at V and 0 bases at J, with 10 bases between the two ends. The chain's CDR3 is CASSLGGTLSYEQYF. CDR3 coding DNA: TGTGCCAGCAGTTTAGGAGGGACACTCTCCTACGAGCAGTACTTC.

This chain links TRBV7-6 with TRBJ1-6; the D is unclear. Germline CDR1 is SGHVS and CDR2 is FNYEAQ. The CDR3 contains 15 residues. V gave up 6 bases and J gave up 0 bases, with 9 bases separating them. CDR3 loop: CASRRLDSYNSPLHF. The CDR3 nucleotides read TGTGCCAGCAGACGATTAGACTCCTATAATTCACCCCTCCACTTT.

This clonotype was seen a handful of times. The chain employs TRBV29-1 and TRBJ2-1; a possible D gene is TRBD2 (5 bases). CDR3 length equals 17 residues. V was clipped by 0 bases and J by 9 bases, with 24 bases between them. The germline V gene has CDR1 SQVTM and CDR2 ANQGSEA. CDR3 nucleotide sequence: TGCAGCGTTGAAGATCTTGGAGGTTTCGTGACGGGTCCTGAGCAGTTCTTC. It is translated as CSVEDLGGFVTGPEQFF.

This clonotype showed up many times. The V gene is TRBV20-1, the J gene TRBJ1-4; TRBD1 aligns across 7 bases. There are 15 residues in the CDR3. Trimming at V came to 6 bases and at J to 0 bases, leaving 7 bases not matched to a gene. Looked up from germline, CDR1 is DFQATT and CDR2 is SNEGSKA (reference sequence). CDR3 nucleotides: TGCAGTGCACCGGACAGGCGATCAACTAATGAAAAACTGTTTTTT. Its protein is CSAPDRRSTNEKLFF.

This rearrangement joins TRBV20-1 to TRBJ1-5; D is possibly TRBD1 (5 bases). V shed 0 bases and J shed 0 bases, with 24 bases lying between them. Germline V gene sequence: CDR1 DFQATT, CDR2 SNEGSKA (reference sequence). The CDR3 is 20 amino acids. CDR3 DNA: TGCAGTGCTAGAGATCAGCAGGGCGGGAGGAGACCCTATAGCAATCAGCCCCAGCATTTT. Protein product: CSARDQQGGRRPYSNQPQHF.

This clonotype has more than one count but fewer than ten. This rearrangement joins TRBV12-3 or TRBV12-4 to TRBJ1-2; D call uncertain. Trimming took 6 bases from V and 6 from J, leaving 14 bases between them. CDR3 length equals 13 residues. In DNA, the CDR3 is TGTGCCAGCAGCCTGGGTAGAGATCATGGCTACACCTTC. Its translation is CASSLGRDHGYTF.

The sample holds a few counts of this clonotype. The chain carries TRBV5-1 and TRBJ1-2; D is perhaps TRBD1 (6 bases). V was cut by 4 bases and J by 7 bases, with 20 bases left in between. There are 15 residues in the CDR3. Germline values: CDR1 SGHRS, CDR2 YFSETQ. The CDR3 is CASSPGGGISGGYTF. Here the CDR3 DNA reads TGCGCCAGCAGCCCTGGGGGCGGGATAAGCGGTGGCTACACCTTC. Supplemented by reference TRBV5-1 and TRBJ1-2, the full variable domain reads KAGVTQTPRYLIKTRGQQVTLSCSPISGHRSVSWYQQTPGQGLQFLFEYFSETQRNKGNFPGRFSGRQFSNSRSEMNVSTLELGDSALYLCASSPGGGISGGYTFGSGTRLTVV.

This clonotype has a count of ten or more. The rearrangement joins TRBV29-1 to TRBJ1-3; no clear D gene. The CDR3 covers 11 residues. CDR1 is SQVTM and CDR2 is ANQGSEA in the germline V gene. This chain's CDR3 is CGTGAGNTIYF. CDR3 in DNA: TGCGGTACGGGAGCTGGAAACACCATATATTTT.

This clonotype was counted a few times. V gene TRBV11-2 combines with J gene TRBJ2-3; 12 nucleotides match TRBD2. Trimming removed 2 bases from V and 0 bases from J; junction bases left unmatched: 12. The CDR3 loop spans 20 amino acids. Germline values: CDR1 SGHAT, CDR2 FQNNGV. The CDR3 DNA is TGTGCCAGCAGCTTAAGGGGTTGGCTAGCGGGGGGGTTTAGCACAGATACGCAGTATTTT. Protein sequence: CASSLRGWLAGGFSTDTQYF.

This rearrangement joins TRBV19 to TRBJ2-2; 8 bases are shared with TRBD1. The germline CDR1 and CDR2 sequences are LNHDA and SQIVND (reference sequence). V dropped 7 bases and J dropped 7; count of bases not matched to a gene: 8. This CDR3 spans 14 amino acids. This CDR3 is CASITDRAGGELFF. In DNA, the CDR3 is TGTGCCAGTATAACGGACAGGGCCGGCGGGGAGCTGTTTTTT.

The rearrangement uses TRBV10-3 and TRBJ2-3; 9 bases are shared with TRBD2. With V trimmed by 4 bases and J by 4 bases, 6 bases remained unmatched. CDR1 is ENHRY, CDR2 SYGVKD, per germline. This CDR3 is built from 15 residues. CDR3 region: CAISVGSGSADTQYF. In DNA form, the CDR3 reads TGTGCCATCAGTGTCGGTAGCGGGAGTGCAGATACGCAGTATTTT.

The sample holds a few counts of this clonotype. This rearrangement joins TRBV11-2 to TRBJ2-1; D remains unclear. Germline CDR1 SGHAT, CDR2 FQNNGV. V was pared by 6 bases and J by 2 bases, with 20 bases between. The CDR3 consists of 17 residues. CDR3 amino acids: CASRDPSGPKPYNEQFF. The CDR3 DNA follows: TGTGCCAGCAGAGATCCCTCAGGTCCCAAGCCCTACAATGAGCAGTTCTTC.

The chain is built from TRBV27 and TRBJ2-7; 7 nucleotides agree with TRBD1. The V gene's germline CDR1 is MNHEY and CDR2 SMNVEV (reference sequence). The CDR3 has 14 residues. V was clipped by 3 bases and J by 4 bases; unmatched bases: 6. CDR3 coding DNA: TGTGCCAGCAGTTTTCAGGGGGACGAGTACGAGCAGTACTTC. Translation gives CASSFQGDEYEQYF.

The V gene is TRBV20-1, the J gene TRBJ2-7; D gene uncertain. Trimming pared 0 bases from V and 0 bases from J, leaving 6 bases between. Germline-derived CDR1 and CDR2 are DFQATT and SNEGSKA (reference sequence). CDR3 size: 13 residues. The CDR3 loop is CSARDHGSYEQYF. As DNA, the CDR3 is TGCAGTGCTAGAGATCACGGCTCCTACGAGCAGTACTTC.